A single T cell receptor (beta chain) is shown here with its context. The assay was immunoSEQ multiplex PCR, and TCRdb's table has in-frame clones only and misses some. Here the sample spans about 170,000 clones, about 80% being singletons. This sample stems from a study of blood T cell repertoires in COVID-19. Study overall: Sites in the United States, Italy and Spain provided acute and convalescent COVID-19 samples.

V lost 0 bases, J lost 6 bases, and 7 bases stayed unmatched. Germline values: CDR1 SGHRS, CDR2 YFSETQ. The CDR3 is 16 residues long. The TCR comes from a human donor with acute or convalescent COVID-19. The donor label of this sample is uncertain. Sequencing was done on a sample of peripheral blood. This rearrangement joins TRBV5-1 to TRBJ2-1; TRBD2 matches at 9 bases. As DNA, the CDR3 is TGCGCCAGCAGCTTGGCCTTAGCGGGAGTGGTCAATGAGCAGTTCTTC. This sequence encodes CASSLALAGVVNEQFF.